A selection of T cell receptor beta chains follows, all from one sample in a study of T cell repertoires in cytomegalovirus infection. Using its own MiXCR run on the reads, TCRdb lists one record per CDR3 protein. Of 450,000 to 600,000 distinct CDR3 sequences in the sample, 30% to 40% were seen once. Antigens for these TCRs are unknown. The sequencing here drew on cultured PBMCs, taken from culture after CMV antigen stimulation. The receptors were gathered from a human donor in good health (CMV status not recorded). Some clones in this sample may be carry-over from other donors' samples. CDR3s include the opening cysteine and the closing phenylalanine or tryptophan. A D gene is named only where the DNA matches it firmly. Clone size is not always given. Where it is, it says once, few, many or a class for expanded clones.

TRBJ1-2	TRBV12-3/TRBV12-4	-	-	TGTGCCAGCGGGATCTTATATGGCTACACCTTC	CASGILYGYTF
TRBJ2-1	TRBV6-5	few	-	TGTGCCAGCAGTTATAAGCGGCGGAAAGACAATGAGCAGTTCTTC	CASSYKRRKDNEQFF
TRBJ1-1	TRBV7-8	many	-	TGTGCCAGCAGCTTACGCCGGAGTGGTGAAGCTTTCTTT	CASSLRRSGEAFF
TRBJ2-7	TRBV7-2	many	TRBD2	TGTGCCAGCAGCTTTCAGGGACTAGCGGGAGGAGGGTACGAGCAGTACTTC	CASSFQGLAGGGYEQYF
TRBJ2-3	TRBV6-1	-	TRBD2	TGTGCCAGCAAAGCGGGAGTATTAATTGTAGATACGCAGTATTTT	CASKAGVLIVDTQYF
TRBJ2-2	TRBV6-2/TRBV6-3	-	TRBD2	TGTGCCAGCAGTATTAAGGGACTAGCGGTAAACACCGGGGAGCTGTTTTTT	CASSIKGLAVNTGELFF
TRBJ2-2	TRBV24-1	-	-	TGTGCCACCAGTGATTTCTATAACACCGGGGAGCTGTTTTTT	CATSDFYNTGELFF
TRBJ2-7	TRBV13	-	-	TGTGCCAGCAGCTTATGGGCGGGGCCTTCCTACGAGCAGTACTTC	CASSLWAGPSYEQYF
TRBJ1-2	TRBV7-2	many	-	TGTGCCAGCAGCCGTAGCCAGGATTATGGCTACACCTTC	CASSRSQDYGYTF
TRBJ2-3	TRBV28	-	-	TGTGCCAGCAGTTGGGGGGTGGGCCTAGATACGCAGTATTTT	CASSWGVGLDTQYF
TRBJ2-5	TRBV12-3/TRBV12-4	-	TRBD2	TGTGCCAGCAGGAACCTAGGGCTACTAGCGGGAGAACAAGAGACCCAGTACTTC	CASRNLGLLAGEQETQYF
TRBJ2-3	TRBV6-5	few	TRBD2	TGTGCCAGCAGTTACTCTGCCGGGGCGGGAGGAACAGATACGCAGTATTTT	CASSYSAGAGGTDTQYF
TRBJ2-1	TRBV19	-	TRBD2	TGTGCCAGTAGTATAGAAGGTAGCGGGAGTAAGCAGTTCTTC	CASSIEGSGSKQFF
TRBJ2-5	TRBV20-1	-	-	TGCATTGCTAGGAGATTGTACCAAGAGACCCAGTACTTC	CIARRLYQETQYF
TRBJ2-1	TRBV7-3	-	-	TGTGCCAGCAGCCGAAGACCTGATCTGGGCGATGAGCAGTTCTTC	CASSRRPDLGDEQFF
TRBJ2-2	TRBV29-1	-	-	TGCAGCGTTGAATCGGTGAAACAGAACACCGGGGAGCTGTTTTTT	CSVESVKQNTGELFF
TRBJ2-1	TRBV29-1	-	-	TGCAGCCTCCGGACTTACAATGAGCAGTTCTTC	CSLRTYNEQFF
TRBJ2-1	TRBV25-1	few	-	TGTGCCAGCAGTGATGAGGGGTACTCCTACAATGAGCAGTTCTTC	CASSDEGYSYNEQFF
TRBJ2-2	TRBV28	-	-	TGTGCCAGCAGTTCACCTCCCGTGGGGGAGCTGTTTTTT	CASSSPPVGELFF
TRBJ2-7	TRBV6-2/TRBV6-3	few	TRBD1	TGTGCCAGCAGTCCGACAGGGTTCTACGAGCAGTACTTC	CASSPTGFYEQYF
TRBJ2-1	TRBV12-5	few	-	TGTGCTAGTGGTTCGCCCCGTAAGCAAGGGGAAGCCTACAATGAGCAGTTCTTC	CASGSPRKQGEAYNEQFF
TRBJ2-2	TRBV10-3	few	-	TGTGCCATCAGTGTAAACACCGGGGCGCTGTTTTTT	CAISVNTGALFF
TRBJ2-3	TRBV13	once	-	TGTGCCAGCAGCTGGACGGGGGATACGCAGTATTTT	CASSWTGDTQYF
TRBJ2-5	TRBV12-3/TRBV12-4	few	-	TGTGCCAGCAGTCGGGACTTCCCGACGGATTTTCAAGAGACCCAGTACTTC	CASSRDFPTDFQETQYF
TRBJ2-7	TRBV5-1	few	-	TGCGCCAGCAGCTTGGCCGGCAGTAATTACGAGCAGTACTTC	CASSLAGSNYEQYF
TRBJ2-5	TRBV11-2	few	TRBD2	TGTGCCAGCAGCGTAATCCAACTAGCGCCCGTCCGGGAGACCCAGTACTTC	CASSVIQLAPVRETQYF